This TCR beta chain was identified in a study of T cell responses to AZD1222 COVID-19 vaccine. Overall study results and limits: Just 5 to 7 AZD1222 recipients were seropositive at baseline.

With respect to this clone: No antigen is known for it.

Sequencing was performed with immunoSEQ multiplex PCR; in TCRdb, only in-frame clones are kept and a portion is missing. The sample consists of 93,000 or so clones, 75% to 90% of them appearing once. V dropped 0 bases and J dropped 5 bases, with 11 bases sitting between them. The germline gives CDR1 SGHDN, CDR2 FVKESK. This CDR3 comprises 15 residues. The receptor comes from an adult in good health. The rearrangement links TRBV14 to TRBJ1-3; D not resolved. The starting material was peripheral blood, obtained on day 0 of AZD1222 vaccination. The CDR3 DNA reads as TGTGCCAGCAGCCAAGATACCGGTTACCGAAACACCATATATTTT. Encoded protein: CASSQDTGYRNTIYF.